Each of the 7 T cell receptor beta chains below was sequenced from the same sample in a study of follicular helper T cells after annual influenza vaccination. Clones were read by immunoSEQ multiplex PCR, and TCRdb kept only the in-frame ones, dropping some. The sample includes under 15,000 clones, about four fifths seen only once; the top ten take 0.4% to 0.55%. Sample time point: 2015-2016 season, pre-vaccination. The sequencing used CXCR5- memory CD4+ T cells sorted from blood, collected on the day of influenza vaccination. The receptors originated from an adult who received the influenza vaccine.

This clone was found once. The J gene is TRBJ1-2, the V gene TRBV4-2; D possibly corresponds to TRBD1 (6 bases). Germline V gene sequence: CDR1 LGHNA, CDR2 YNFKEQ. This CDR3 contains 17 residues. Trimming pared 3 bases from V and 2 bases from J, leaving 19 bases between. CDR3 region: CASSQEGVGGRNYGYTF. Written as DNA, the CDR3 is TGTGCCAGCAGCCAGGAGGGGGTCGGGGGAAGGAACTATGGCTACACCTTC.

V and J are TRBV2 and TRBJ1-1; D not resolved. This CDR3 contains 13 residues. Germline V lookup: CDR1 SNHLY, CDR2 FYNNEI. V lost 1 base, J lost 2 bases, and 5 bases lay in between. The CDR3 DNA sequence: TGTGCCAGCAGTGAAGGGGATAACACTGAAGCTTTCTTT. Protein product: CASSEGDNTEAFF.

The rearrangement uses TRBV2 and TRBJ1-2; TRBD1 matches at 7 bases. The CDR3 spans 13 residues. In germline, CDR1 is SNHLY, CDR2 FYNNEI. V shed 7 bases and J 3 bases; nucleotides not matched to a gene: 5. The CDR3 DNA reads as TGTGCCAGCACGGAGGGGGCCTACTATGGCTACACCTTC. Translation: CASTEGAYYGYTF.

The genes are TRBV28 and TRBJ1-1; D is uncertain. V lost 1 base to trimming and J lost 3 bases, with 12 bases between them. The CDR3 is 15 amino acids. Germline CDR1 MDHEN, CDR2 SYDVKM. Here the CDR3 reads CASSLLFVKHTEAFF. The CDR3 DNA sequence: TGTGCCAGCAGTTTATTGTTTGTTAAACACACTGAAGCTTTCTTT.

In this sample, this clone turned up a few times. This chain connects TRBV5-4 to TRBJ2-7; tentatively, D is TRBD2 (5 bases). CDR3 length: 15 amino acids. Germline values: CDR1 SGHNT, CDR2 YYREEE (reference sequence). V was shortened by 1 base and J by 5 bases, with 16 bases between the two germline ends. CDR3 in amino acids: CASSLPRALQDEQYF. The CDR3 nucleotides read TGTGCCAGCAGCTTGCCGAGGGCCTTGCAAGACGAGCAGTACTTC.

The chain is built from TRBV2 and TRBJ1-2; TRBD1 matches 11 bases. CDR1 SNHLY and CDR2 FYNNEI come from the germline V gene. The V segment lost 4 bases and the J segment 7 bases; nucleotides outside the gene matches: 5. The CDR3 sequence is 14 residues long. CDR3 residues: CASSADRGHGGYTF. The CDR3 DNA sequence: TGTGCCAGCAGTGCGGACAGGGGGCACGGTGGCTACACCTTC.

CDR3 loop: CASSPGAQETQYF. CDR3 in DNA: TGCGCCAGCAGCCCCGGGGCACAAGAGACCCAGTACTTC. The V gene is TRBV4-1, the J gene TRBJ2-5; the D call may be TRBD1 or TRBD2 (5 bases each). Germline assignment: CDR1 MGHRA and CDR2 YSYEKL. This CDR3 is 13 amino acids long. V was shortened by 4 bases and J by 2 bases, with 8 bases between the two germline ends.